This T cell receptor beta chain was captured in a study of blood T cells in healthy people across ages (dated by TCRdb to the mid-2010s). At the level of the whole study: Template switching captured roughly one uniquely barcoded TCR beta cDNA molecule per two T cells in model experiments. Using deep sequencing normalized with unique cDNA molecular identifiers, the study measured how TCR beta repertoire diversity changes with age. Donors were grouped into four age groups: young (average 16 years), middle-aged (39), aged (approximately 67) and long-lived (around 82). To avoid experimental bias, donors of different ages were randomly spread across the sequencing lanes. For two donors (one aged 18 to 29 and one aged 80 or older), the study analyzed two additional independent replicas of 1 million unique cDNA reads from the same blood draw. What the research found in general, with its limitations: Compared with the aged group, the long-lived group had more naive CD4+ T cells, fewer expanded clones and increased TCR diversity, suggesting age selection. Estimates of total diversity based on one million sequenced T cells were considered lower bounds and underestimates. Observed TCR beta diversity per million T cells fell roughly linearly with age, and a significant reduction was already apparent by age around 40. Because profiling used bulk unsorted PBMCs, naive and antigen-experienced compartments could not be compared conclusively. Observed TCR beta diversity correlated strongly with the percentage of naive T cells measured by flow cytometry. Donor CMV infection status was unknown, potentially confounding age-related changes in expanded clonotypes.

Reading the germline V gene gives CDR1 SGHTA and CDR2 FQGTGA. Relative to germline, V is 6 bases shorter and J is 2 bases shorter, with 14 bases between their ends. The CDR3 spans 14 residues, from the cysteine through the phenylalanine. The CDR3 DNA has 42 bases and is translated from base 1. Points on this clonotype: This clone's antigen is unknown. No per-base quality is available; no much larger clone lies one base away.

The donors were 40 or so Caucasian individuals from Russia, aged roughly 6 to 95 years, who were systemically healthy. Roughly 10 milliliters of peripheral blood were drawn from each donor into EDTA-treated Vacutainer tubes. PBMCs were isolated by Ficoll-Paque density-gradient centrifugation, with at least 6 million obtained per sample. Total RNA was extracted from PBMCs with Trizol reagent, with at least 6 micrograms obtained per sample. The percentages of naive CD45RAhigh/CD27high T cells were determined by flow cytometry on a PBMC aliquot from every donor. Library preparation was by 5' RACE. A second PCR of 7 to 11 cycles was run with a J-beta primer mix and a sample-barcoded 5' primer. Each TCR beta cDNA molecule received a unique molecular identifier from a template-switch 5' adaptor carrying 12 random nucleotides. At least 3 million CDR3-containing paired-end reads were obtained from each sample. The Mint cDNA synthesis kit, primed by a TRBC-specific oligonucleotide, was used to synthesize first-strand cDNA from all RNA. Following uracil-DNA glycosylase treatment, a first 18-cycle PCR with universal primers M1SS and BC2_uni_R was performed on all cDNA. As for the authors' bioinformatics: Normalization of each sample was performed by random selection of 1 million high-quality reads, each carrying a distinct molecular identifier. Reads with shared molecular identifiers were discarded instead of being binned into consensus sequences. MiTCR, run with a Q25 quality threshold and the strictest error-elimination algorithm, handled CDR3 identification, clonotype clustering and error correction. A nonparametric unseen species model with Euler transformation was used to estimate lower-bound total TCR beta diversity. TCRdb redid the processing of the public reads, applying fastp at Q25 and MiXCR, and retained in-frame beta chains. Each record represents a unique CDR3 protein, reported with the most common genes and DNA among its rows. The V and J calls and clone size come from TCRdb's table, not from the authors' own analysis. Here the sample has 1.5 million to 2 million distinct CDR3 sequences; 30% to 40% occur a single time. The ten top clones hold 20% to 25% of the sample.

Sample: blood. The source of this sequence is a human donor in good health. The V and J segments used are TRBV7-3 and TRBJ2-7; TRBD1 is a weak D gene call, 6 bases matching. The DNA reads as follows: TGTGCCAGCAGTTCAGGGACATACCCCTACGAGCAGTACTTC. Its amino acids are CASSSGTYPYEQYF.